This entry features one T cell receptor (beta chain) sequence. This clonotype was observed a few times. The specificity of this receptor is unknown. The record has no base qualities; no much larger clone is one base away. The sample originates from a study of identical twins (dated by TCRdb to the mid-2010s). In the study overall: The study deep-sequenced TCR alpha and beta repertoires from monozygotic twins, unrelated adults of various ages and cord blood to test whether fetal clonotypes persist. Replicate twin experiments were performed at different times using different library preparation protocols to rule out contamination. Findings and caveats that apply to the study as a whole: Zero-insertion analyses could be partly confounded by invariant T cells such as MAIT and iNKT, though diverse VJ usage argued against such confounding for most clonotypes. Compared with coincidental sharing between unrelated individuals, an excess of low generation-probability sequences was observed among out-of-frame TCR alpha sequences shared between twins. In monozygotic twins, recombination models systematically underestimated out-of-frame TCR alpha sharing, but the models matched the sharing seen between unrelated individuals. Abundant cord blood beta clonotypes carried fewer insertions; young adult naive repertoires showed a weaker similar trend, while memory repertoires showed none. A weaker excess of twin sharing was found in beta out-of-frame sequences because the signal-to-noise ratio was lowered by fewer shared sequences. Because the same donors could not be followed over many years, conclusions were based on cross-sectional statistical analysis.

According to the germline V gene, CDR1 reads SGHVS and CDR2 reads FQNEAQ. The germline ends are 6 bases apart after V is trimmed by 1 base and J by 2 bases. The CDR3 contains 15 residues, cysteine and phenylalanine counted. The sequence is cut down to CDR3 DNA, 45 bases in frame from base 1. Libraries were prepared through 5' RACE. The sequencer listed for this sample is Illumina HiSeq 2000. A universal primer binding site was introduced by template switching, and a unique molecular identifier was present in the final cDNA, enabling accurate counting of TCR cDNA molecules. Specific primers in the conserved constant-segment region were used to synthesize first-strand cDNA for TCR alpha and beta chains. To control for contamination, every cDNA library was double barcoded, receiving both a SMART-Mk sample barcode and Illumina barcodes. TruSeq adapter sequences and Illumina sample barcodes were added in two successive PCR steps. TCR alpha and beta cDNA libraries were sequenced on the Illumina HiSeq platform with custom primers. Per the original workflow: MiGEC processed the raw reads to extract unique molecular identifiers, while MiXCR was used to determine the CDR3 positions. Recombination models were inferred per individual with the repgenHMM and IGoR tools using an EM algorithm. The tcR package in R was used for shared clonotype analysis, with sharing normalized by the product of cloneset sizes. Out-of-frame nonproductive sequences were analyzed to study raw recombination free of thymic and clonal selection effects. The raw public reads went through TCRdb reprocessing: fastp at Q25, MiXCR clone calling, in-frame beta chains kept. Entries are consolidated by CDR3 protein sequence, retaining the most common genes and DNA. In this record, the V and J calls reflect TCRdb's handling and not the investigators' own analysis. Here the sample has fewer than 500,000 distinct CDR3 sequences; 20% to 25% occur a single time. The top ten hold 2.5% to 3.5% of the sample.

Every donor was a healthy Caucasian. The twin cohort comprised three pairs of female monozygotic twins, all aged about 18 to 30 years. Positive isolation kits from Invitrogen were used to isolate the CD4+ and CD8+ T cell populations. These data also formed part of another study, on T cells expressing NK-cell markers. The second publication reports: In sorted CD3+CD56+NKG2C+, CD3+CD56+NKG2C- and CD3+CD56-NKG2C+ T-cell subsets from several donors, TCR beta-chain repertoires were profiled. Among the eight sequenced donors, only one was HCMV-seronegative, while the other seven were HCMV-seropositive. To restrict sorting to alphabetaTCR-expressing T cells, an anti-gammadeltaTCR antibody was added in several experiments. In roughly six donors, the dominant CD3+CD56+NKG2C+ clonotypes were among the top 10 CD8+ clonotypes and accounted for about 1.0-7.5% of CD8+ T cells. Those dominant clonotypes were again the most abundant among CD3+CD56-NKG2C+ cells in four donors, at about 28.3-60.1%. It remained unclear whether the expanded NKG2C-expressing T cell clones were specific for HCMV antigens. The study sequenced eight donors, all healthy volunteers chosen at random: three men and five women. A commercial ELISA kit detecting HCMV-specific IgG in serum was used to determine HCMV serostatus. MIGEC was used to demultiplex reads and group reads by UMI, and MiTCR was used to assemble and quantify clonotypes. To remove erroneous sequences, TCR cDNA sequences were retained only when supported by two or more reads. The tcR package was used for downstream repertoire analysis, and clonotypes were matched between fractions using CDR3 nucleotide sequence together with V segment. VDJmatch was used to annotate antigen specificity against VDJdb, with one amino acid substitution in CDR3 permitted.

In this chain, TRBV7-8 is recombined with TRBJ2-6, with the D segment identity uncertain. The receptor was derived from a woman between 18 and 29 years old in good health. The material sequenced was CD4+ T cells sorted from blood. Read as DNA, the sequence is TGTGCCAGCAGCTTAGTTAGTGCTGGGGCCAACGTCCTGACTTTC. Its protein reads: CASSLVSAGANVLTF.